Following are 14 T cell receptor beta chains from one sample sequenced in a study of blood T cell repertoires in COVID-19. The table came from immunoSEQ multiplex PCR; TCRdb's copy has only in-frame clones and leaves some out. The sample comprises 250,000 to 350,000 clones, approximately 83% of which are singletons, and roughly 1.9% rests with the top ten. The sample comprised peripheral blood. These receptors all stem from a woman aged 25 to 39 who had recovered from COVID-19.

The chain uses TRBV28 and TRBJ2-7; 7 bases are a match to TRBD2. The V segment lost 7 bases and the J segment 5 bases; nucleotides outside the gene matches: 17. This CDR3 spans 16 amino acids. The germline V gene has CDR1 MDHEN and CDR2 SYDVKM. The CDR3 sequence is CASKREALFPSHEQYF. For the CDR3, the DNA is TGTGCCAGCAAACGGGAGGCTCTATTCCCCAGCCACGAGCAGTACTTC.

The chain joins TRBV6-5 to TRBJ1-6; possibly TRBD1 for D (6 bases). Germline V gives CDR1 MNHEY, CDR2 SVGAGI. This CDR3 region has 15 residues. Trimming left V 6 bases short and J 0 bases short, with 9 bases between. The CDR3 sequence: CASRDRSSYNSPLHF. CDR3 DNA sequence: TGTGCCAGCAGGGACAGAAGCTCCTATAATTCACCCCTCCACTTT.

This clone was recorded only once. The CDR3 loop reads CASSQEMRGQGAEAFF. The CDR3, as DNA: TGTGCCAGCAGCCAAGAGATGAGGGGGCAGGGCGCTGAAGCTTTCTTT. This chain links TRBV14 with TRBJ1-1; 7 bases agree with TRBD1. V dropped 0 bases and J dropped 6; count of bases not matched to a gene: 10. Per the germline V gene, CDR1 is SGHDN and CDR2 is FVKESK. The CDR3 runs 16 residues. The full variable domain, rest sourced from reference TRBV14 and TRBJ1-1, is EAGVTQFPSHSVIEKGQTVTLRCDPISGHDNLYWYRRVMGKEIKFLLHFVKESKQDESGMPNNRFLAERTGGTYSTLKVQPAELEDSGVYFCASSQEMRGQGAEAFFGQGTRLTVV.

The chain has TRBV4-1 and TRBJ2-7; 8 bases fit TRBD1. This CDR3 has 17 amino acids. V lost 1 base to trimming and J lost 5 bases; unmatched junction nucleotides: 13. Germline values: CDR1 MGHRA, CDR2 YSYEKL. The CDR3 coding sequence is TGCGCCAGCAGCCAAGGCCGACAGGGGCTGGGGACCAACGAGCAGTACTTC. This translates into CASSQGRQGLGTNEQYF.

This clone has a handful of counts. The CDR3 loop reads CASRPQGFDSPLHF. The DNA for the CDR3 is TGTGCCAGCAGACCTCAGGGATTTGATTCACCCCTCCACTTT. The rearrangement uses TRBV5-5 and TRBJ1-6, with a weak D call TRBD1 (5 bases). Germline V gives CDR1 SGHKS, CDR2 YYEKEE (reference sequence). The CDR3 extends over 14 amino acids. V was trimmed by 5 bases and J by 8 bases, leaving 14 bases between them.

Only one count was recorded for this clone. The chain recombines TRBV6-5 with TRBJ2-7; the D gene is possibly TRBD1 (5 bases). CDR1 and CDR2 from the germline V gene are MNHEY and SVGAGI. V dropped 2 bases and J dropped 3 bases, with 8 bases sitting between them. The CDR3 is 13 residues long. The CDR3 bases are TGTGCCAGCAGTTACGACAGAGACTACGAGCAGTACTTC. Protein: CASSYDRDYEQYF.

The chain has TRBV6-4 and TRBJ2-5, with D possibly being TRBD2 (5 bases). V was trimmed by 4 bases and J by 2 bases, leaving 8 bases between them. CDR3 size: 13 residues. Germline V gene data show CDR1 as MRHNA and CDR2 as SNTAGT. The CDR3 loop is CASSVTGQETQYF. CDR3 DNA sequence: TGTGCCAGCAGTGTAACGGGACAAGAGACCCAGTACTTC.

This sequence joins TRBV3-1 (or the pseudogene TRBV3-2) and TRBJ1-4; TRBD1 matches at 7 bases. The CDR3 covers 13 residues. Losses at the gene ends were 3 bases for V and 5 bases for J; bases not matched to a gene: 0. CDR1 is LGHDT, CDR2 YNNKEL, per germline (reference sequence). The CDR3 bases are TGTGCCAGCAGCCAGGGACAGAATGAAAAACTGTTTTTT. It specifies CASSQGQNEKLFF.

This chain uses TRBV19 with TRBJ2-1; 9 bases are shared with TRBD2. This CDR3 region has 15 residues. V shed 5 bases, J shed 6 bases, and the junction held 8 bases outside the gene matches. Germline V gene lookup returns CDR1 LNHDA and CDR2 SQIVND (reference sequence). The DNA of the CDR3 is TGTGCCAGTAGTTTGCTAGCGGGAAGTTCCAATGAGCAGTTCTTC. Translating gives CASSLLAGSSNEQFF.

This chain links TRBV28 with TRBJ2-7, with D possibly TRBD1 on 6 matching bases. This CDR3 spans 15 amino acids. Germline CDR1 and CDR2: MDHEN and SYDVKM. Between the trimmed V and J ends, which lost 3 bases and 4 bases, there was a span of 16 bases. The DNA for the CDR3 is TGTGCCAGCAGTTTCCTCCGGGACACCATATACGAGCAGTACTTC. This gives the protein CASSFLRDTIYEQYF. Full variable domain (remainder filled in from reference TRBV28 and TRBJ2-7): DVKVTQSSRYLVKRTGEKVFLECVQDMDHENMFWYRQDPGLGLRLIYFSYDVKMKEKGDIPEGYSVSREKKERFSLILESASTNQTSMYLCASSFLRDTIYEQYFGPGTRLTVT.

This rearrangement joins TRBV5-1 to TRBJ1-3; a weak D match, TRBD1 (6 bases). Germline V gene sequence: CDR1 SGHRS, CDR2 YFSETQ. V dropped 4 bases and J dropped 1 base, with 9 bases sitting between them. The CDR3 runs 14 residues. The CDR3 DNA sequence: TGCGCCAGCAGCGAAGGGACATCTGGAAACACCATATATTTT. Amino acids: CASSEGTSGNTIYF.

The chain has TRBV4-1 and TRBJ2-5; D may be TRBD2 (6 bases). Between the trimmed V and J ends, which lost 0 bases and 2 bases, there was a span of 7 bases. The CDR3 has 14 amino acids. Germline V CDR1 and CDR2: MGHRA, YSYEKL. The CDR3 sequence is CASSQEGRQETQYF. The CDR3 DNA reads TGCGCCAGCAGCCAAGAGGGGAGGCAAGAGACCCAGTACTTC.

The chain is built from TRBV3-1 (or the pseudogene TRBV3-2) and TRBJ1-2, with D possibly being TRBD1 (6 bases). The germline CDR1 and CDR2 sequences are LGHDT and YNNKEL (reference sequence). The CDR3 has 14 residues. V was shortened by 3 bases and J by 8 bases, with 16 bases between the two germline ends. The CDR3 region has the DNA TGTGCCAGCAGCCAGAGGGGGATAGATGGAGGCTACACCTTC. Encoded protein: CASSQRGIDGGYTF.

The chain combines TRBV7-9 with TRBJ1-6; no firm D call. The CDR3 covers 13 residues. The V end was cut by 3 bases, the J end by 7 bases, with 7 bases between. The germline V gene encodes CDR1 SEHNR and CDR2 FQNEAQ (reference sequence). The DNA for the CDR3 is TGTGCCAGCAGCTTTAACCGGAATTCACCCCTCCACTTT. It yields the protein CASSFNRNSPLHF.